This is a list of T cell receptor beta chains from one sample in a study of blood T cells in healthy people across ages. In TCRdb, the 5' RACE reads were re-called with MiXCR into one record per CDR3 protein. The sample comprises nearly 800,000 distinct CDR3 sequences, approximately 60% of which are singletons, and roughly 24% rests with the top ten. Material for sequencing was blood. The source is a man between 40 and 49 years old in good health. Each CDR3 is given with its conserved first and last residue. A D gene is named only where the DNA matches it firmly. The listing skips clone size in some rows; elsewhere it reads once, few, many or a size class.

v_call	d_call	clone_size	j_call	cdr3_aa	cdr3_nt
TRBV7-2	NA	NA	TRBJ2-1	CASSRSRDNEQFF	TGTGCCAGCAGCCGAAGCCGGGACAATGAGCAGTTCTTC
TRBV7-6	TRBD1	NA	TRBJ2-6	CASGLVPNRGAGANVLTF	TGTGCCAGCGGCTTAGTCCCTAACAGGGGGGCTGGGGCCAACGTCCTGACTTTC
TRBV6-6	NA	NA	TRBJ2-5	CASARVSETQYF	TGTGCCAGCGCCCGGGTTTCGGAGACCCAGTACTTC
TRBV12-3/TRBV12-4	NA	NA	TRBJ1-1	CASSLIAPVRGTEAFF	TGTGCCAGCAGTTTAATTGCGCCAGTACGGGGCACTGAAGCTTTCTTT
TRBV27	TRBD1	NA	TRBJ1-4	CASSSTLGTGAEKLFF	TGTGCCAGCAGTTCCACATTGGGGACAGGGGCCGAAAAACTGTTTTTT
TRBV4-2	NA	NA	TRBJ2-5	CASSQGSLEGTQYF	TGTGCCAGCAGCCAAGGATCCCTGGAGGGGACCCAGTACTTC
TRBV21-1	NA	NA	TRBJ2-3	CATTKRGPSTDTQYF	TGTGCCACCACTAAGCGGGGCCCTAGCACAGATACGCAGTATTTT
TRBV6-1	NA	NA	TRBJ2-5	CASSGPIRTEGETQYF	TGTGCCAGCAGTGGACCGATACGGACCGAGGGGGAGACCCAGTACTTC
TRBV7-2	TRBD1	NA	TRBJ2-5	CASSLAGQGMGETQYF	TGTGCCAGCAGCTTAGCAGGACAGGGTATGGGAGAGACCCAGTACTTC
TRBV11-1	TRBD1	NA	TRBJ2-5	CASSLQTGGETQYF	TGTGCCAGCAGCCTCCAGACAGGGGGGGAGACCCAGTACTTC
TRBV27	TRBD2	NA	TRBJ2-1	CASKPLAGVSYNEQFF	TGTGCCAGCAAACCATTAGCGGGAGTTTCCTACAATGAGCAGTTCTTC
TRBV2	NA	NA	TRBJ1-4	CASSESRYEKLFF	TGTGCCAGCAGTGAAAGTCGGTACGAAAAACTGTTTTTT
TRBV2	TRBD1	NA	TRBJ1-2	CACQGGIRMYGYTF	TGTGCCTGCCAGGGGGGGATACGAATGTATGGCTACACCTTC
TRBV7-9	NA	NA	TRBJ2-7	CASSPPFSGGLCEQYF	TGTGCCAGCAGCCCGCCCTTCTCCGGGGGTCTCTGCGAGCAGTACTTC
TRBV24-1	NA	NA	TRBJ1-5	CATSDSLGGDYVQPQHF	TGTGCCACCAGTGATTCCCTCGGGGGCGACTATGTCCAGCCCCAGCATTTT
TRBV24-1	NA	NA	TRBJ2-5	CATSDARPPKMETQYF	TGTGCCACCAGTGACGCCAGACCCCCAAAGATGGAGACCCAGTACTTC
TRBV5-5	NA	NA	TRBJ2-7	CASSVFRTYEQYF	TGTGCCAGCAGCGTGTTCAGAACCTACGAGCAGTACTTC
TRBV28	TRBD2	NA	TRBJ2-5	CASSFLAGSQETQYF	TGTGCCAGCAGTTTCCTAGCGGGTTCACAGGAGACCCAGTACTTC
TRBV7-2	NA	NA	TRBJ2-3	CASSQGPPSTDTQYF	TGTGCCAGCAGCCAGGGGCCTCCAAGCACAGATACGCAGTATTTT
TRBV29-1	NA	NA	TRBJ1-2	CSVLSNYGYTF	TGCAGCGTTTTATCAAACTATGGCTACACCTTC
TRBV6-6	NA	NA	TRBJ2-7	CASNADGVYEQYF	TGTGCCAGCAACGCGGATGGAGTCTACGAGCAGTACTTC
TRBV20-1	NA	once	TRBJ1-1	CSARDGTHTEAFF	TGCAGTGCTAGAGACGGGACCCACACTGAAGCTTTCTTT
TRBV11-3	TRBD2	NA	TRBJ2-1	CASSPYSGSSYNEQFF	TGTGCCAGCAGCCCATATAGCGGGAGCTCCTACAATGAGCAGTTCTTC
TRBV20-1	NA	NA	TRBJ2-7	CSAAGPWGLTYEQYF	TGCAGTGCCGCGGGCCCGTGGGGACTCACCTACGAGCAGTACTTC
TRBV2	TRBD2	NA	TRBJ2-3	CASRPSGTGTDTQYF	TGTGCCAGCAGGCCTAGCGGGACGGGGACAGATACGCAGTATTTT
TRBV20-1	TRBD2	NA	TRBJ2-1	CSAISGGYNEQFF	TGCAGTGCTATAAGCGGGGGATACAATGAGCAGTTCTTC
TRBV29-1	TRBD1	NA	TRBJ2-7	CSVGGTGGSYEQYF	TGCAGCGTTGGGGGGACAGGGGGCTCCTACGAGCAGTACTTC
TRBV24-1	NA	NA	TRBJ2-5	CATAKPDGEETQYF	TGTGCCACTGCAAAACCGGACGGAGAAGAGACCCAGTACTTC
TRBV29-1	NA	NA	TRBJ1-1	CSGRDGLMNTEAFF	TGCAGCGGCCGGGACGGCTTAATGAACACTGAAGCTTTCTTT
TRBV11-3	NA	NA	TRBJ2-7	CASSPTVTLYEQYF	TGTGCCAGCAGCCCCACAGTAACCCTCTACGAGCAGTACTTC
TRBV21-1	NA	NA	TRBJ2-7	CAHKAYGYEQYF	TGCGCCCATAAAGCCTACGGCTACGAGCAGTACTTC
TRBV28	NA	NA	TRBJ1-1	CASSTGTMNTEAFF	TGTGCCAGCAGTACAGGGACAATGAACACTGAAGCTTTCTTT
TRBV9	TRBD1	NA	TRBJ2-5	CASSPYSGTGIDNEQYF	TGTGCCAGCAGCCCCTATTCCGGGACAGGGATCGACAATGAGCAGTACTTC